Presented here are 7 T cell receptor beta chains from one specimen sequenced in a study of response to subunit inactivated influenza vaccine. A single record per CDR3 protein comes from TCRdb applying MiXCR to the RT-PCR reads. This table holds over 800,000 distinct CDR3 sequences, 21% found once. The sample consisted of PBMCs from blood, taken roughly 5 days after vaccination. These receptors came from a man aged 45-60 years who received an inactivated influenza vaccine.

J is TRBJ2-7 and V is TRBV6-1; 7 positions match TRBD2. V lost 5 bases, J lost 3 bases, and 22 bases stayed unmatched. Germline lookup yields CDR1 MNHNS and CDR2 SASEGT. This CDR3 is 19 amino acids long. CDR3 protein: CASSLQPIRWGGVGYEQYF. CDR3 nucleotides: TGTGCCAGCAGTCTCCAACCCATTCGTTGGGGGGGAGTTGGCTACGAGCAGTACTTC.

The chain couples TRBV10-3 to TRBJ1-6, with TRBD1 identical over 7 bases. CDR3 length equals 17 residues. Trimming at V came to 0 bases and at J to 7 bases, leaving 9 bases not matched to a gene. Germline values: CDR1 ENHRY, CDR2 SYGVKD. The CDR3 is CAISESTRGRGNSPLHF. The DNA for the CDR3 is TGTGCCATCAGTGAGTCTACGAGGGGGCGAGGGAATTCACCCCTCCACTTT.

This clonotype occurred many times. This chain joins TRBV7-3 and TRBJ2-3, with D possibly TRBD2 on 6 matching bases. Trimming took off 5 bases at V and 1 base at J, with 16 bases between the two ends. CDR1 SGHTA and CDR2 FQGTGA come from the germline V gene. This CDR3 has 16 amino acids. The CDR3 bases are TGTGCCAGCAGCCTTTTGGGAGGCTTCGGCACAGATACGCAGTATTTT. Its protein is CASSLLGGFGTDTQYF.

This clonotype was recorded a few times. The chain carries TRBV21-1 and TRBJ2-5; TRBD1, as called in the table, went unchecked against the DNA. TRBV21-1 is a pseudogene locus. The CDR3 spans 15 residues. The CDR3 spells CASSKDCPGGETQYF. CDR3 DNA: TGTGCCAGCAGCAAAGATTGTCCCGGAGGAGAGACCCAGTACTTC.

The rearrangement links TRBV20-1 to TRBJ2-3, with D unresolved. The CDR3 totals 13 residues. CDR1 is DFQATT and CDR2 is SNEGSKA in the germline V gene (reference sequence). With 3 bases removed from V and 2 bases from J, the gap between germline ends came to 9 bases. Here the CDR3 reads CSASTPLTDTQYF. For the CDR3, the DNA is TGCAGTGCTAGTACGCCGCTCACAGATACGCAGTATTTT.

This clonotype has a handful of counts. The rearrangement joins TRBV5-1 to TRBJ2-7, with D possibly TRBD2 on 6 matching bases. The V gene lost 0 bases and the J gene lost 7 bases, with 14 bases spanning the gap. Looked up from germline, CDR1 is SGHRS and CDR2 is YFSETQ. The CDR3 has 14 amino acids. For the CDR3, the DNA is TGCGCCAGCAGCTTGGCCCCGGGAGAGGGGGAGCAGTACTTC. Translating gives CASSLAPGEGEQYF.

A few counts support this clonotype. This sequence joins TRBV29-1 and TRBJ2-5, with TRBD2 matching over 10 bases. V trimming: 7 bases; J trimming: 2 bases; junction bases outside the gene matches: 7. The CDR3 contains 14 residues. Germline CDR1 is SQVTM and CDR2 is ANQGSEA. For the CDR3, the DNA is TGCAGCGGGATGTTAGCGGGAGGACAAGAGACCCAGTACTTC. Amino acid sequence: CSGMLAGGQETQYF.